This T cell receptor beta chain is drawn from a study of identical twins. TCRdb reprocessed the 5' RACE reads via MiXCR and lists one record per CDR3 protein. The table includes approximately 620,000 distinct CDR3 sequences, 8.5% to 9.5% detected once. This sample was also put to use in a study of yellow fever vaccine responses in identical twins.

This receptor was identified in a young woman in good health. Material for sequencing was PBMCs.

The CDR3 region has the DNA TGTGCCAGCAGCTTAATACTAGCGGCTGATGAGCAGTTCTTC. Amino acid sequence: CASSLILAADEQFF. J is TRBJ2-1 and V is TRBV7-9; 8 bases are shared with TRBD2. Trimming at V came to 2 bases and at J to 8 bases, leaving 5 bases not matched to a gene. Germline loops: CDR1 SEHNR, CDR2 FQNEAQ (reference sequence). There are 14 residues in the CDR3.